The clone carrying this TCR beta chain has only a few counts. This CDR3 spans 13 amino acids. The junction had 6 bases not matched to a gene; V was cut back by 8 bases and J by 5 bases. Germline lookup yields CDR1 LGHDT and CDR2 YNNKEL (reference sequence). The data originate from a study of blood T cell repertoires in COVID-19. As processed by the authors: Reference gene primer amplification gave nucleated cell count estimates. The protocol was immunoSEQ multiplex PCR, while the TCRdb copy is restricted to in-frame clones and leaves out a portion. From that table come the V and J calls and clone size; the DNA was used to work out D and trimming. The repertoire holds 100,000 to 150,000 clones, with around 74% as singletons.

This TCR derives from a man in his 60s with acute or convalescent COVID-19. Material for sequencing was peripheral blood. The chain uses TRBV3-1 (or the pseudogene TRBV3-2) and TRBJ1-3; the match to TRBD1 covers 7 bases. The CDR3 DNA reads TGTGCCAGCCAGGCCAGGGGGAGAAACACCATATATTTT. Its translation: CASQARGRNTIYF.